A selection of T cell receptor beta chains follows, all from one sample in a study of PD-1 blockade in mismatch repair-deficient tumors. Here immunoSEQ multiplex PCR was the method, and the copy in TCRdb shows in-frame clones only, minus some. The data contain roughly 48,000 clones, roughly 82% of them singletons. Sequences were derived from PBMCs, sampled before pembrolizumab treatment. The source of these receptors is an adult with mismatch repair-deficient cancer. Each CDR3 is given with its conserved first and last residue. The order of the fields is CDR3 length, clone size, D gene, V gene, J gene, CDR3 DNA, CDR3 protein. D genes are given only for firm matches. Some rows mark clone size as missing; the rest say once, few, many or name a class of expanded clone.

len: 17
abundance: -
d_gene: -
v_gene: TRBV14
j_gene: TRBJ1-4
CDR3nt: TGTGCCAGCAGCCAAGAATCGGCACAGGGAGGACGTGAAAAACTGTTTTTT
CDR3aa: CASSQESAQGGREKLFF

len: 15
abundance: -
d_gene: -
v_gene: TRBV19
j_gene: TRBJ2-3
CDR3nt: TGTGCCAGTAGTCCGGTCAGGGAGTCGACAGATACGCAGTATTTT
CDR3aa: CASSPVRESTDTQYF

len: 13
abundance: -
d_gene: -
v_gene: TRBV6-5
j_gene: TRBJ2-2
CDR3nt: TGTGCCAGCACCCGGGACCGATTTGGGGAGCTGTTTTTT
CDR3aa: CASTRDRFGELFF

len: 16
abundance: few
d_gene: TRBD2
v_gene: TRBV30
j_gene: TRBJ2-7
CDR3nt: TGTGCCTGGAGTCTAGGGTTTAGCGGGAGGGCTGAGACCAAGTACTTC
CDR3aa: CAWSLGFSGRAETKYF

len: 11
abundance: -
d_gene: -
v_gene: TRBV2
j_gene: TRBJ1-2
CDR3nt: TGTGCCAGCAGTGTAGGGGTAGGCTACACCTTC
CDR3aa: CASSVGVGYTF

len: 13
abundance: once
d_gene: -
v_gene: TRBV7-9
j_gene: TRBJ2-1
CDR3nt: TGTGCCAGCAGCTTTCCCCGGGACAATGAGCAGTTCTTC
CDR3aa: CASSFPRDNEQFF

len: 15
abundance: -
d_gene: -
v_gene: TRBV19
j_gene: TRBJ1-2
CDR3nt: TGTGCCAGTAGTATACCAGGGCTCTCCCTCTATGGCTACACCTTC
CDR3aa: CASSIPGLSLYGYTF

len: 15
abundance: -
d_gene: TRBD1
v_gene: TRBV7-8
j_gene: TRBJ1-1
CDR3nt: TGTGCCAGCAGCCGGGTTGGGACAGTAAACACTGAAGCTTTCTTT
CDR3aa: CASSRVGTVNTEAFF

len: 15
abundance: -
d_gene: -
v_gene: TRBV19
j_gene: TRBJ2-1
CDR3nt: TGTGCCAGTAGTATAGCCCCGAGCTCCTACAATGAGCAGTTCTTC
CDR3aa: CASSIAPSSYNEQFF

len: 13
abundance: few
d_gene: -
v_gene: TRBV30
j_gene: TRBJ1-2
CDR3nt: TGTGCCTGGAGTAAGGGGGCTAACTATGGCTACACCTTC
CDR3aa: CAWSKGANYGYTF

len: 15
abundance: once
d_gene: TRBD2
v_gene: TRBV6-5
j_gene: TRBJ2-3
CDR3nt: TGTGCCAGCAGCGGACTAGCGGGGAGCACAGATACGCAGTATTTT
CDR3aa: CASSGLAGSTDTQYF

len: 14
abundance: -
d_gene: TRBD1
v_gene: TRBV7-9
j_gene: TRBJ1-1
CDR3nt: TGTGCCAGCAGCTTAGACGGGGACAGCCCGATAGCTTTCTTT
CDR3aa: CASSLDGDSPIAFF

len: 16
abundance: few
d_gene: -
v_gene: TRBV11-2
j_gene: TRBJ2-1
CDR3nt: TGTGCCAGCAGCTTAGTGGGGACGGGGCCTACATATGAGCAGTTCTTC
CDR3aa: CASSLVGTGPTYEQFF

len: 16
abundance: -
d_gene: TRBD2
v_gene: TRBV5-8
j_gene: TRBJ2-7
CDR3nt: TGTGCCAGCAGCCCTACCTTGACTAGCGGGAGTGACGAGCAGTACTTC
CDR3aa: CASSPTLTSGSDEQYF

len: 15
abundance: -
d_gene: TRBD2
v_gene: TRBV5-1
j_gene: TRBJ2-1
CDR3nt: TGCGCCAGCAGCTTCTCACTAGCGGGAGACAATGAGCAGTTCTTC
CDR3aa: CASSFSLAGDNEQFF

len: 15
abundance: -
d_gene: TRBD1
v_gene: TRBV7-9
j_gene: TRBJ1-1
CDR3nt: TGTGCCAGCAGCACGGGACAGGGCCAGAACACTGAAGCTTTCTTT
CDR3aa: CASSTGQGQNTEAFF

len: 13
abundance: few
d_gene: -
v_gene: TRBV7-2
j_gene: TRBJ2-1
CDR3nt: TGTGCCAGCAGCTTTTCCAGGCGGGATGAGCAGTTCTTC
CDR3aa: CASSFSRRDEQFF

len: 11
abundance: once
d_gene: -
v_gene: TRBV19
j_gene: TRBJ1-1
CDR3nt: TGTGCCAGTAGTGGGGCCGCTGAAGCTTTCTTT
CDR3aa: CASSGAAEAFF

len: 13
abundance: -
d_gene: -
v_gene: TRBV7-3
j_gene: TRBJ2-7
CDR3nt: TGTGCCAGCAGCCCGGGTCTGTCCTACGAGCAGTACTTC
CDR3aa: CASSPGLSYEQYF

len: 14
abundance: -
d_gene: TRBD2
v_gene: TRBV10-1
j_gene: TRBJ2-2
CDR3nt: TGCGCCAGCGGACTTGCGGGAGTGTCCGGGGAGCTGTTTTTT
CDR3aa: CASGLAGVSGELFF

len: 13
abundance: -
d_gene: -
v_gene: TRBV30
j_gene: TRBJ2-5
CDR3nt: TGTGCCTGGAGTGGTCTCCTGGGAGAGACCCAGTACTTC
CDR3aa: CAWSGLLGETQYF

len: 15
abundance: few
d_gene: -
v_gene: TRBV5-1
j_gene: TRBJ1-3
CDR3nt: TGCGCCAGCAGCCTGGTGGGTAACTCTGGAAACACCATATATTTT
CDR3aa: CASSLVGNSGNTIYF

len: 14
abundance: -
d_gene: -
v_gene: TRBV5-1
j_gene: TRBJ2-5
CDR3nt: TGCGCCAGCAGCCCGCCACAAAATACGAAGACCCAGTACTTC
CDR3aa: CASSPPQNTKTQYF

len: 16
abundance: -
d_gene: -
v_gene: TRBV7-3
j_gene: TRBJ2-2
CDR3nt: TGTGCCAGCAGCGGCGGCTCTAGTCCAGAAGTAGGGGAGCTGTTTTTT
CDR3aa: CASSGGSSPEVGELFF

len: 17
abundance: -
d_gene: TRBD2
v_gene: TRBV10-3
j_gene: TRBJ2-7
CDR3nt: TGTGCCATCAGTGAGTCGATGGCTAGCGGGAGCTTCGACGAGCAGTACTTC
CDR3aa: CAISESMASGSFDEQYF

len: 16
abundance: -
d_gene: TRBD2
v_gene: TRBV2
j_gene: TRBJ2-5
CDR3nt: TGTGCCAGCAGTGAACCCAAGCGGGGCGCCCAAGAGACCCAGTACTTC
CDR3aa: CASSEPKRGAQETQYF

len: 12
abundance: few
d_gene: -
v_gene: TRBV25-1
j_gene: TRBJ1-2
CDR3nt: TGTGCCAGCAGTTCGACAGGAACCGGCTACACCTTC
CDR3aa: CASSSTGTGYTF

len: 15
abundance: -
d_gene: -
v_gene: TRBV7-3
j_gene: TRBJ2-7
CDR3nt: TGTGCCAGCAGCTTACGGCAGGTGAGCTCCTACGAGCAGTACTTC
CDR3aa: CASSLRQVSSYEQYF

len: 15
abundance: -
d_gene: -
v_gene: TRBV7-2
j_gene: TRBJ2-2
CDR3nt: TGTGCCAGCAGCGGAGGGGTAGGGGGGAACGGGGAGCTGTTTTTT
CDR3aa: CASSGGVGGNGELFF

len: 15
abundance: few
d_gene: TRBD1
v_gene: TRBV28
j_gene: TRBJ1-5
CDR3nt: TGTGCCAGCAGCCGCGACAGGGGAGGCAATCAGCCCCAGCATTTT
CDR3aa: CASSRDRGGNQPQHF

len: 13
abundance: few
d_gene: -
v_gene: TRBV19
j_gene: TRBJ1-2
CDR3nt: TGTGCCAGTACTGGGACGGCAGCCCGGGGCTACACCTTC
CDR3aa: CASTGTAARGYTF

len: 14
abundance: -
d_gene: -
v_gene: TRBV30
j_gene: TRBJ1-3
CDR3nt: TGTGCCTGGTCCCCGGGCGGCTCTGGAAACACCATATATTTT
CDR3aa: CAWSPGGSGNTIYF

len: 14
abundance: -
d_gene: -
v_gene: TRBV5-5
j_gene: TRBJ2-4
CDR3nt: TGTGCCAGCAGACCGGCCATAGCCAAAAACATTCAGTACTTC
CDR3aa: CASRPAIAKNIQYF

len: 13
abundance: -
d_gene: -
v_gene: TRBV28
j_gene: TRBJ1-5
CDR3nt: TGTGCCAGCAGATCGCGACAGATGCAGCCCCAGCATTTT
CDR3aa: CASRSRQMQPQHF

len: 15
abundance: -
d_gene: -
v_gene: TRBV11-2
j_gene: TRBJ1-5
CDR3nt: TGTGCCAGCAGCACCGGGAGGGGGGGCAATCAGCCCCAGCATTTT
CDR3aa: CASSTGRGGNQPQHF

len: 13
abundance: -
d_gene: -
v_gene: TRBV27
j_gene: TRBJ2-2
CDR3nt: TGTGCCAGCAGCTCTCGTGGCACCGGGGAGCTGTTTTTT
CDR3aa: CASSSRGTGELFF

len: 14
abundance: few
d_gene: TRBD1
v_gene: TRBV2
j_gene: TRBJ1-5
CDR3nt: TGTGCCAGCAGCCGAGACAGGGGTGATCAGCCCCAGCATTTT
CDR3aa: CASSRDRGDQPQHF

len: 14
abundance: -
d_gene: TRBD1
v_gene: TRBV7-2
j_gene: TRBJ1-2
CDR3nt: TGTGCCAGCAGCCGTCCAGGGACAGCCTATGGCTACACCTTC
CDR3aa: CASSRPGTAYGYTF

len: 14
abundance: -
d_gene: -
v_gene: TRBV15
j_gene: TRBJ1-5
CDR3nt: TGTGCCACCAGCAGAGAGGGGTTGGGACAGCCCCAGCATTTT
CDR3aa: CATSREGLGQPQHF

len: 18
abundance: -
d_gene: TRBD1
v_gene: TRBV7-3
j_gene: TRBJ2-1
CDR3nt: TGTGCCAGCAGCTTAAGGGGAAATAGGACAGGGACCTACAATGAGCAGTTCTTC
CDR3aa: CASSLRGNRTGTYNEQFF

len: 14
abundance: -
d_gene: TRBD1
v_gene: TRBV4-3
j_gene: TRBJ2-1
CDR3nt: TGCGCCAGCAGCCAAGAGCAGGGGGCGGATGAGCAGTTCTTC
CDR3aa: CASSQEQGADEQFF

len: 12
abundance: -
d_gene: -
v_gene: TRBV7-2
j_gene: TRBJ2-7
CDR3nt: TGTGCCAGCAGCTTTGACTGGTACGAGCAGTACTTC
CDR3aa: CASSFDWYEQYF

len: 16
abundance: -
d_gene: TRBD2
v_gene: TRBV10-3
j_gene: TRBJ2-1
CDR3nt: TGTGCCATCAGTGGGGGGAGACTAGCGGGAGTTTATGAGCAGTTCTTC
CDR3aa: CAISGGRLAGVYEQFF

len: 11
abundance: -
d_gene: -
v_gene: TRBV7-9
j_gene: TRBJ2-1
CDR3nt: TGTGCCAGCACCTCAGGAAATGAGCAGTTCTTC
CDR3aa: CASTSGNEQFF

len: 16
abundance: -
d_gene: TRBD1
v_gene: TRBV6-1
j_gene: TRBJ2-1
CDR3nt: TGTGCCAGCAGTGAAACCTGGGACAGGGCCTCAGGGAGGCAGTTCTTC
CDR3aa: CASSETWDRASGRQFF

len: 17
abundance: few
d_gene: TRBD2
v_gene: TRBV11-2
j_gene: TRBJ2-1
CDR3nt: TGTGCCAGCAAATCACTTAGCGGGTCAAGCTCCTACAATGAGCAGTTCTTC
CDR3aa: CASKSLSGSSSYNEQFF

len: 12
abundance: -
d_gene: -
v_gene: TRBV5-8
j_gene: TRBJ2-3
CDR3nt: TGTGCCAGCAGTCCTCGTATCGATACGCAGTATTTT
CDR3aa: CASSPRIDTQYF

len: 17
abundance: -
d_gene: TRBD1
v_gene: TRBV4-1
j_gene: TRBJ1-3
CDR3nt: TGCGCCAGCAGCCAAGGTCCTACAGGGGGCTCTGGAAACACCATATATTTT
CDR3aa: CASSQGPTGGSGNTIYF

len: 14
abundance: many
d_gene: -
v_gene: TRBV4-1
j_gene: TRBJ1-2
CDR3nt: TGCGCCAGCAGCCAACTCGGGACGGGAGGCGGCTACACCTTC
CDR3aa: CASSQLGTGGGYTF

len: 12
abundance: -
d_gene: -
v_gene: TRBV2
j_gene: TRBJ2-3
CDR3nt: TGTGCCAGCATGAGCGGCACAGATACGCAGTATTTT
CDR3aa: CASMSGTDTQYF

len: 15
abundance: -
d_gene: TRBD1
v_gene: TRBV19
j_gene: TRBJ1-5
CDR3nt: TGTGCCAGTAACCCCCGGGGACAGGGGCCGCGTACCCAGCATTTT
CDR3aa: CASNPRGQGPRTQHF

len: 13
abundance: few
d_gene: -
v_gene: TRBV18
j_gene: TRBJ2-7
CDR3nt: TGTGCCAGCTCCCCCGGGGTTGTCTACGAGCAGTACTTC
CDR3aa: CASSPGVVYEQYF

len: 13
abundance: -
d_gene: TRBD2
v_gene: TRBV11-1
j_gene: TRBJ2-7
CDR3nt: TGTGCCAGCAGCTCTAGCGGGGGGTACGAGCAGTACTTC
CDR3aa: CASSSSGGYEQYF

len: 11
abundance: -
d_gene: -
v_gene: TRBV30
j_gene: TRBJ2-5
CDR3nt: TGTGCCTGGACCAGGGTTGAGACCCAGTACTTC
CDR3aa: CAWTRVETQYF

len: 15
abundance: -
d_gene: -
v_gene: TRBV7-9
j_gene: TRBJ2-7
CDR3nt: TGTGCCAGCAGCACTTCAGGGGGAGGGCCCTACGAGCAGTACTTC
CDR3aa: CASSTSGGGPYEQYF